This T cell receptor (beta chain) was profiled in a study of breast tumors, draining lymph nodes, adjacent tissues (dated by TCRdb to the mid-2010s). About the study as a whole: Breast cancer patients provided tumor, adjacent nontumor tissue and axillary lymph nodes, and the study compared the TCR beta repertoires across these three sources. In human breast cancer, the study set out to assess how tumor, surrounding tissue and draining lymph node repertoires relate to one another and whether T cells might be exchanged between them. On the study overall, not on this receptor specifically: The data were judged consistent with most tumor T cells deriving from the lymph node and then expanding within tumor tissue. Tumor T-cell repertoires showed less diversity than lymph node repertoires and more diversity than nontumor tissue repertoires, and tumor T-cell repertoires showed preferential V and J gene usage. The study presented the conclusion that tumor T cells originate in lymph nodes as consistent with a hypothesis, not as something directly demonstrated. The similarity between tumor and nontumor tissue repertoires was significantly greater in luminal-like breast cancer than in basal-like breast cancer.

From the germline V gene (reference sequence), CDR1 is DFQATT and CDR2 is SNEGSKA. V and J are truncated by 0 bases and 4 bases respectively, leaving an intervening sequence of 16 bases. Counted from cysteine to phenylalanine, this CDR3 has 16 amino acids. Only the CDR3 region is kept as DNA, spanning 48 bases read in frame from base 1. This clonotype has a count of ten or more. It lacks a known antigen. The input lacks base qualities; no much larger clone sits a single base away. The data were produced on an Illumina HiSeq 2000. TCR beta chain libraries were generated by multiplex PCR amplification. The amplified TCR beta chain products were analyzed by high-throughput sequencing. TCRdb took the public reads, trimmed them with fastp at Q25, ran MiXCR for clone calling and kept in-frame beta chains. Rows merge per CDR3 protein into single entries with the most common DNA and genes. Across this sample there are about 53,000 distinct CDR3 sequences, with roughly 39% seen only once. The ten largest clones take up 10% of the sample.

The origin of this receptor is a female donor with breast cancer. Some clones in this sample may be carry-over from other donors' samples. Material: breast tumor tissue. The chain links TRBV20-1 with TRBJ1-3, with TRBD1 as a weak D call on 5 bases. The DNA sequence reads TGCAGTGCTAGAGATAGTGGGCAGGGAGACGGAAACACCATATATTTT. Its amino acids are CSARDSGQGDGNTIYF.